These T cell receptor beta chains were read from a single sample in a study of blood T cell repertoires in COVID-19. Generated by immunoSEQ multiplex PCR, the TCRdb table keeps only in-frame clones and is missing some. The profile shows 150,000 to 200,000 clones, approximately 85% of them singletons. Sequencing used PBMCs or T cells enriched from blood (not recorded which). The receptor source for this set is a woman between 18 and 30 years old who had recovered from COVID-19. The conserved cysteine and the conserved F or W are not part of the CDR3 here. Each record gives: D gene, J gene, V gene, clone size, CDR3 protein. A D gene is named only where the DNA matches it firmly. Rows give clone size only sometimes, using once, few, many, or a class for an expanded clone.

>TRBD1|TRBJ1-2|TRBV14|-
ASSLGTGPNYGYT
>TRBD2|TRBJ2-3|TRBV3-1/TRBV3-2|-
ASSQAAGGSADTQY
>-|TRBJ2-1|TRBV24-1|-
ANRCGEQF
>TRBD1|TRBJ2-7|TRBV29-1|few
SVLLGQGSYEQY
>-|TRBJ2-7|TRBV10-2|-
ASSPVYEQY
>-|TRBJ2-3|TRBV10-1|-
ASSESVFGGAGDTQY
>TRBD2|TRBJ2-7|TRBV27|-
ASSYGGSVGRDEQY
>TRBD2|TRBJ2-2|TRBV19|-
ASSKTSGANTGELF
>TRBD1|TRBJ2-5|TRBV7-9|few
ASRGSTGNKETQY
>TRBD2|TRBJ2-2|TRBV19|-
ASSIPGRGTSGELF
>-|TRBJ1-1|TRBV3-1/TRBV3-2|once
ASSTRTEAF
>TRBD2|TRBJ2-3|TRBV27|-
ASSTVFGGASYTDTQY
>TRBD1|TRBJ2-1|TRBV4-3|once
ASNNRGSANEQF
>TRBD2|TRBJ2-1|TRBV11-3|once
ASSLTTSGLNNEQF
>-|TRBJ2-4|TRBV19|-
ASSLQAEKLAKNIQY
>-|TRBJ1-4|TRBV11-3|once
ASPGEKLF
>-|TRBJ1-1|TRBV6-1|-
ASSEATGYTEAF
>-|TRBJ1-1|TRBV27|-
ASSFQYPGMNTEAF
>TRBD2|TRBJ2-7|TRBV6-5|-
ATIRTSGSYEQY
>TRBD1|TRBJ2-6|TRBV29-1|-
SVEATGTWANVLT
>TRBD1|TRBJ1-2|TRBV13|-
ASSLETGYGYT
>TRBD1|TRBJ2-7|TRBV7-2|once
ASSYLGQLGFSYEQY
>-|TRBJ1-1|TRBV5-1|-
ATSRRETEAF
>TRBD2|TRBJ2-5|TRBV18|-
ASSPGTSPQETQY
>TRBD1|TRBJ2-3|TRBV10-3|-
AISDPSTGGSTLGADTQY
>TRBD1|TRBJ1-2|TRBV2|-
ASRSPDRGYGYT
>TRBD2|TRBJ2-7|TRBV28|-
ASSFSWGGSYEQY
>-|TRBJ2-7|TRBV6-5|-
ASSYSRGTYEQY
>-|TRBJ1-1|TRBV6-5|-
ASSPADEAEAF
>-|TRBJ2-1|TRBV20-1|-
SESSPNEQF
>TRBD1|TRBJ2-2|TRBV5-4|-
ASSRDRGFNTGELF
>TRBD1|TRBJ1-2|TRBV29-1|-
SVARGRGDGYT
>-|TRBJ2-1|TRBV7-9|few
ASSSSLFNEQF
>-|TRBJ1-6|TRBV10-3|-
AISKEWITETNSPLH
>-|TRBJ1-5|TRBV20-1|-
SASEGAVIMGSQH
>-|TRBJ2-2|TRBV29-1|-
SAPRGTGELF
>-|TRBJ1-5|TRBV6-5|-
ASSYSPEGNQPQH
>-|TRBJ2-7|TRBV11-2|once
ASSLNGGLYEQY
>-|TRBJ2-5|TRBV28|-
ASSSGLQTQY
>-|TRBJ1-6|TRBV28|-
ASSLRSDYNSPLH
>-|TRBJ1-2|TRBV28|once
ASSQRDSRTFYGYT
>TRBD1|TRBJ1-1|TRBV5-4|few
ASSKGTGNTMPF
>-|TRBJ1-2|TRBV7-9|-
ASSLGGA
>TRBD2|TRBJ2-7|TRBV7-9|-
ASRKASGTYEQY
>TRBD2|TRBJ2-3|TRBV6-4|-
ASRAGDDSDTQY